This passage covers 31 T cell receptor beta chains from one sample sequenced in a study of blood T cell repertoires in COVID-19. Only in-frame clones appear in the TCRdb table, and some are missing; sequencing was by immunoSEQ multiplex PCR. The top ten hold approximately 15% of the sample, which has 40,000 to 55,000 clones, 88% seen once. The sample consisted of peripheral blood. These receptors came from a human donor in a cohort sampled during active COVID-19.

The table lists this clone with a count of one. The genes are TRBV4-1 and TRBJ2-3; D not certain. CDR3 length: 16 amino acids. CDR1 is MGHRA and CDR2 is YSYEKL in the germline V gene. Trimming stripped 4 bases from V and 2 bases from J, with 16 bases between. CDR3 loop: CASSLSSDGHTDTQYF. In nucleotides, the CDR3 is TGCGCCAGCAGCCTTTCCTCTGATGGGCACACAGATACGCAGTATTTT.

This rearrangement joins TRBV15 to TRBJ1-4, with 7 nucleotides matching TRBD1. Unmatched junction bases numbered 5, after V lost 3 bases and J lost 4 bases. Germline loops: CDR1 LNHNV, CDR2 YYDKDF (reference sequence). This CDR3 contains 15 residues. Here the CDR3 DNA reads TGTGCCACCAGCAGGCTACAGGGGAGTAATGAAAAACTGTTTTTT. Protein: CATSRLQGSNEKLFF.

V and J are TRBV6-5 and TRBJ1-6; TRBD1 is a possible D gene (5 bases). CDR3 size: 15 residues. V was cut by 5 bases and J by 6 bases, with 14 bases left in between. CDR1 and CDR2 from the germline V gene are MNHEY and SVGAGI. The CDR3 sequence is CASSPRAVGNSPLHF. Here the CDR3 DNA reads TGTGCCAGCAGTCCCAGGGCAGTCGGTAATTCACCCCTCCACTTT.

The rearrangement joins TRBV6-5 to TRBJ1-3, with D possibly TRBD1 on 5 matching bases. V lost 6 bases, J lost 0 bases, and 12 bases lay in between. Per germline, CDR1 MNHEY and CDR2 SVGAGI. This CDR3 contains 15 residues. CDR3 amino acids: CASSRQPNSGNTIYF. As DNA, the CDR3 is TGTGCCAGCAGCAGACAGCCTAACTCTGGAAACACCATATATTTT.

This CDR3 reads CASSLGGAVRDEQYF. CDR3 nucleotide sequence: TGTGCCAGCAGCTTAGGCGGGGCAGTAAGGGACGAGCAGTACTTC. The rearrangement joins TRBV7-9 to TRBJ2-7, with D perhaps matching TRBD2 (6 bases). V lost 1 base, J lost 5 bases, and 15 bases lay in between. Looked up from germline, CDR1 is SEHNR and CDR2 is FQNEAQ (reference sequence). The CDR3 is 15 amino acids. The variable domain in full, with the rest retrieved from reference TRBV7-9 and TRBJ2-7, is DTGVSQNPRHKITKRGQNVTFRCDPISEHNRLYWYRQTLGQGPEFLTYFQNEAQLEKSRLLSDRFSAERPKGSFSTLEIQRTEQGDSAMYLCASSLGGAVRDEQYFGPGTRLTVT.

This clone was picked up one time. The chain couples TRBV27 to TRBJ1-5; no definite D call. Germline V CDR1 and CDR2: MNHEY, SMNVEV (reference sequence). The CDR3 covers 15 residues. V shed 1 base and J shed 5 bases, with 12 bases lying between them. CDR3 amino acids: CASSLYWAIDQPQHF. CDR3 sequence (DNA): TGTGCCAGCAGTTTATATTGGGCGATCGATCAGCCCCAGCATTTT.

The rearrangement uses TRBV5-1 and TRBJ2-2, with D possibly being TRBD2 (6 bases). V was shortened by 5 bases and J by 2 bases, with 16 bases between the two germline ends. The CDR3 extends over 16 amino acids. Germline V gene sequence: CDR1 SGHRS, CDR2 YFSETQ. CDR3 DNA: TGCGCCAGCAGACTGGAGGCGGGGTTTAACACCGGGGAGCTGTTTTTT. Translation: CASRLEAGFNTGELFF.

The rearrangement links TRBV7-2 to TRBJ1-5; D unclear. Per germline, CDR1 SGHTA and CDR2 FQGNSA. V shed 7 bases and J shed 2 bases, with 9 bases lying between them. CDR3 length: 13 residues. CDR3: CASTGRGNQPQHF. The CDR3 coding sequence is TGTGCCAGCACCGGGAGGGGCAATCAGCCCCAGCATTTT.

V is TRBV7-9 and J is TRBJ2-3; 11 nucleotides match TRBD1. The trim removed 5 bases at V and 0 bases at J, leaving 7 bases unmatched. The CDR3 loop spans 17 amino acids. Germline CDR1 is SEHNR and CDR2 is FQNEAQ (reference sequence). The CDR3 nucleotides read TGTGCCAGCAGCCCCAGGGGACAGGGGGTGAGCACAGATACGCAGTATTTT. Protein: CASSPRGQGVSTDTQYF.

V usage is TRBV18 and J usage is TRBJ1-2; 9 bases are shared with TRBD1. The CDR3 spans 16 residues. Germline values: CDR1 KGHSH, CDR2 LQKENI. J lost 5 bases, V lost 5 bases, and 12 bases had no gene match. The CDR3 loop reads CASSVMGTGYPYGYTF. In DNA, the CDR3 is TGTGCCAGCTCAGTCATGGGGACAGGGTACCCTTATGGCTACACCTTC.

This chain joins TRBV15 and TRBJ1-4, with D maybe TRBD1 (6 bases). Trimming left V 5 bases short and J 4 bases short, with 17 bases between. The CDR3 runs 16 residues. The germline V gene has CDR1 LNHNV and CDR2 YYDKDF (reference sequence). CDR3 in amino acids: CATSRDTELLNEKLFF. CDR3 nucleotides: TGTGCCACCAGCCGGGACACTGAGCTCCTTAATGAAAAACTGTTTTTT. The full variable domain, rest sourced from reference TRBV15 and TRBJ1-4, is DAMVIQNPRYQVTQFGKPVTLSCSQTLNHNVMYWYQQKSSQAPKLLFHYYDKDFNNEADTPDNFQSRRPNTSFCFLDIRSPGLGDTAMYLCATSRDTELLNEKLFFGSGTQLSVL.

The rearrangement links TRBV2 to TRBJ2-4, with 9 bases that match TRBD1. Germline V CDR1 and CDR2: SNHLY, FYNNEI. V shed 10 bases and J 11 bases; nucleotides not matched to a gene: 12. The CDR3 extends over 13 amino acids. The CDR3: CATRQGGRRVQYF. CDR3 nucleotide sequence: TGTGCCACCCGACAGGGGGGTAGGAGGGTTCAGTACTTC.

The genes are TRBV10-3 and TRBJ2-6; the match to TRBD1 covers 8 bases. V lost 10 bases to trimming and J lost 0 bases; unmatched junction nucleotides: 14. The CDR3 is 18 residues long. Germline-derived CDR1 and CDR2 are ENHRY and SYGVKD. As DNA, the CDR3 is TGTGCCACGGAAGGAAGGGACAGGATAGACTCTGGGGCCAACGTCCTGACTTTC. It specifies CATEGRDRIDSGANVLTF.

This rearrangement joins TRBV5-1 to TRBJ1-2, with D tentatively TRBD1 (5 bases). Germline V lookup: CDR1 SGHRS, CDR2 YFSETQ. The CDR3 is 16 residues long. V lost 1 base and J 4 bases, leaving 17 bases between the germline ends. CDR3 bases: TGCGCCAGCAGCTTGACGACAGCTACTTCCATCTATGGCTACACCTTC. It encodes CASSLTTATSIYGYTF.

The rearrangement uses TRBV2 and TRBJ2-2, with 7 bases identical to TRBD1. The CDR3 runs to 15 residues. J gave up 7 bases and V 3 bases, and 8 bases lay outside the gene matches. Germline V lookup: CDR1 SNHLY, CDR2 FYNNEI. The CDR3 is CASSEWDSTGGELFF. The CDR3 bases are TGTGCCAGCAGTGAGTGGGACAGCACGGGCGGGGAGCTGTTTTTT.

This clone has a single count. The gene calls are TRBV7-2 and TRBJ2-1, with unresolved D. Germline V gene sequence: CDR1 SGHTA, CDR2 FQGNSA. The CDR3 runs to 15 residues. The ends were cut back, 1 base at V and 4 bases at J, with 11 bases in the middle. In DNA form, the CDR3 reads TGTGCCAGCAGCTTAGAAGGATGGGCTTACAATGAGCAGTTCTTC. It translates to CASSLEGWAYNEQFF.

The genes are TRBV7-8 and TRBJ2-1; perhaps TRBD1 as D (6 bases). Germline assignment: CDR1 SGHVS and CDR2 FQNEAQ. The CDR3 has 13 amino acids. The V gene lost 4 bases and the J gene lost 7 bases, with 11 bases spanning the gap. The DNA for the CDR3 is TGTGCCAGCAGCTCGGACAGAGCTAATGAGCAGTTCTTC. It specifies CASSSDRANEQFF.

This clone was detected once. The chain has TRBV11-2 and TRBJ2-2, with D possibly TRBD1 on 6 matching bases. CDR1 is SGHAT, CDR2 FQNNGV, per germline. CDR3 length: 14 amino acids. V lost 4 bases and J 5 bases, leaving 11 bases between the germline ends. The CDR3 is CASSSQGPTGELFF. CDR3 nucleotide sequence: TGTGCCAGCAGCTCACAGGGTCCGACCGGGGAGCTGTTTTTT.

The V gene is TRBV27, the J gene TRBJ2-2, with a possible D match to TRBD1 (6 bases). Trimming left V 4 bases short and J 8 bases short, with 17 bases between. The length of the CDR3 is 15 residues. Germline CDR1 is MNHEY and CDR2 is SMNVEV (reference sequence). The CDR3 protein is CASSSEPQGRGELFF. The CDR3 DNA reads TGTGCCAGCAGTTCCGAACCGCAGGGGCGGGGGGAGCTGTTTTTT.

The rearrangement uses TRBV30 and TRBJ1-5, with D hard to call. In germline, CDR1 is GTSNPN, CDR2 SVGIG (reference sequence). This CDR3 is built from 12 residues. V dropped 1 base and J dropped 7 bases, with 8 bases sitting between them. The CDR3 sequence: CAWSALGQPQHF. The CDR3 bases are TGTGCCTGGAGTGCCCTCGGGCAGCCCCAGCATTTT.

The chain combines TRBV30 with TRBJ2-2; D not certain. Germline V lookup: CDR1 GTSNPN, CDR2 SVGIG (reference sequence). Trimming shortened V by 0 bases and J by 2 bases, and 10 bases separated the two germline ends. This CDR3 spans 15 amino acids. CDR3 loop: CAWSVLHLNTGELFF. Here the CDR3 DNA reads TGTGCCTGGAGTGTACTTCACCTAAACACCGGGGAGCTGTTTTTT.

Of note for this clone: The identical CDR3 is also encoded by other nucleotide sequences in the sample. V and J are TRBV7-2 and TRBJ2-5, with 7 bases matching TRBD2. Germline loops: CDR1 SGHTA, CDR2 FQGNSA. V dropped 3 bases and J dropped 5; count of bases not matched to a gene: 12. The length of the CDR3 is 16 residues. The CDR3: CASSFPSGLGGETQYF. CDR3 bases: TGTGCCAGCAGCTTTCCATCCGGACTAGGTGGGGAGACCCAGTACTTC. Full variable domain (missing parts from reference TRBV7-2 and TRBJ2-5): GAGVSQSPSNKVTEKGKDVELRCDPISGHTALYWYRQSLGQGLEFLIYFQGNSAPDKSGLPSDRFSAERTGGSVSTLTIQRTQQEDSAVYLCASSFPSGLGGETQYFGPGTRLLVL.

The CDR3: CASSLVSSGGADEQYF. CDR3 DNA: TGTGCCAGCAGTTTAGTCAGTAGCGGGGGGGCGGATGAGCAGTACTTC. This chain connects TRBV27 to TRBJ2-7; 11 bases line up with TRBD2. The CDR3 contains 16 residues. Germline trimming cut 2 bases from V and 7 bases from J; bases unmatched to any gene: 10. Per the germline V gene, CDR1 is MNHEY and CDR2 is SMNVEV (reference sequence).

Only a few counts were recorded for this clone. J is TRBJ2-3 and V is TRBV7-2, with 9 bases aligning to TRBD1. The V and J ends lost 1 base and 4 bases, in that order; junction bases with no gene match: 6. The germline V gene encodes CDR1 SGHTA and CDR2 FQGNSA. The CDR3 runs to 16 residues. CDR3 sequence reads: CASSLGGTGRADTQYF. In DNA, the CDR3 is TGTGCCAGCAGCTTAGGCGGGACAGGGCGGGCAGATACGCAGTATTTT. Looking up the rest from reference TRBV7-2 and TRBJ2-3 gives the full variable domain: GAGVSQSPSNKVTEKGKDVELRCDPISGHTALYWYRQSLGQGLEFLIYFQGNSAPDKSGLPSDRFSAERTGGSVSTLTIQRTQQEDSAVYLCASSLGGTGRADTQYFGPGTRLTVL.

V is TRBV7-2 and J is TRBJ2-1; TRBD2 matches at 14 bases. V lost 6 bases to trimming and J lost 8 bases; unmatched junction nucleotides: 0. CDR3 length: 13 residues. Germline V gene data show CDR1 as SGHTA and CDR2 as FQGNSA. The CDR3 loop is CASRGLAGDEQFF. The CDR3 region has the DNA TGTGCCAGCAGGGGACTAGCGGGGGATGAGCAGTTCTTC.

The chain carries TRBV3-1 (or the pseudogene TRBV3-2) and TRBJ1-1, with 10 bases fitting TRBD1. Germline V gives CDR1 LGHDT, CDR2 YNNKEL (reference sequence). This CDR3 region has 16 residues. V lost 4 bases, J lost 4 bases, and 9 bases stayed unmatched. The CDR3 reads CASSRTGGIRGTEAFF. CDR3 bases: TGTGCCAGCAGCCGGACAGGGGGTATTCGTGGCACTGAAGCTTTCTTT.

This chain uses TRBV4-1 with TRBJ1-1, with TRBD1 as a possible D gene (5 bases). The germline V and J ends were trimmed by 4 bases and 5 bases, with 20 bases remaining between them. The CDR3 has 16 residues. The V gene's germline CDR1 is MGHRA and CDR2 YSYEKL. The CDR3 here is CASSLSPGLSGTEAFF. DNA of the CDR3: TGCGCCAGCAGCCTTTCCCCGGGACTCTCGGGGACTGAAGCTTTCTTT.

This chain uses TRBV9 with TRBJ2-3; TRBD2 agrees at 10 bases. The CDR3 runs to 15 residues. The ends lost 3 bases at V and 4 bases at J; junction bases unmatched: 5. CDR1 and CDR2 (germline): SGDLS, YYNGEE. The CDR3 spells CASSASGGASDTQYF. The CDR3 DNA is TGTGCCAGCAGCGCCAGCGGGGGGGCCTCAGATACGCAGTATTTT.

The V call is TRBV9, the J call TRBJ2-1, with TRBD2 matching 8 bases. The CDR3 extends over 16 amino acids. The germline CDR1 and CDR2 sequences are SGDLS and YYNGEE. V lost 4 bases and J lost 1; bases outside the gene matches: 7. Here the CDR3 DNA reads TGTGCCAGCAGCCCGAGGGCGGGGGGATCCTACAATGAGCAGTTCTTC. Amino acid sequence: CASSPRAGGSYNEQFF. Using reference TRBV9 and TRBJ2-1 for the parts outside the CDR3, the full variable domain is DSGVTQTPKHLITATGQRVTLRCSPRSGDLSVYWYQQSLDQGLQFLIQYYNGEERAKGNILERFSAQQFPDLHSELNLSSLELGDSALYFCASSPRAGGSYNEQFFGPGTRLTVL.

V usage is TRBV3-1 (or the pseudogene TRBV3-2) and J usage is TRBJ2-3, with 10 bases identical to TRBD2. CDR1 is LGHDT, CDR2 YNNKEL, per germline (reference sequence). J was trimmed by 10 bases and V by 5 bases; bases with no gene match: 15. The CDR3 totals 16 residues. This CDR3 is CASSTGISGGAGPQYF. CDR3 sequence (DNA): TGTGCCAGCAGCACAGGGATCAGCGGGGGGGCAGGACCGCAGTATTTT.

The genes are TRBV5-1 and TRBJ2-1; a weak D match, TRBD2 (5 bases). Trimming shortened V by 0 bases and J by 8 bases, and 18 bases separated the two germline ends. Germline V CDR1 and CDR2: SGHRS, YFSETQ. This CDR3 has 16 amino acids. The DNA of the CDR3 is TGCGCCAGCAGCTTGGCCAGGCAGCCCAACGGGGATGAGCAGTTCTTC. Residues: CASSLARQPNGDEQFF.